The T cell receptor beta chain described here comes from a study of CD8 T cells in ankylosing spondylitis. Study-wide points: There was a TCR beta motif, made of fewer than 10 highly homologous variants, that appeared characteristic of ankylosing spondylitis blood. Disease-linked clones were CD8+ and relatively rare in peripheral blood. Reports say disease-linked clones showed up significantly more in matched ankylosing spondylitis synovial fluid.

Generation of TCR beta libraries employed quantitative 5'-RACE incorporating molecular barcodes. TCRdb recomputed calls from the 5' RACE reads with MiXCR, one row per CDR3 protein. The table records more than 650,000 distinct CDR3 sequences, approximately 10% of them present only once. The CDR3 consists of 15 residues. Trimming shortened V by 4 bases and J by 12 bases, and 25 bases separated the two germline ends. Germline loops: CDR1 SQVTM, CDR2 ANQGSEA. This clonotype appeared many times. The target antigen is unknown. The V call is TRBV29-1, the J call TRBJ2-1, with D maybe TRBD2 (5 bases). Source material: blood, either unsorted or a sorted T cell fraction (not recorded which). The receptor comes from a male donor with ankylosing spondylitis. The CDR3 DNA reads TGCAGCGTTGGGGTCGAGGGAACTTTTATAGGCGGGCAGTTCTTC. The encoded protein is CSVGVEGTFIGGQFF.